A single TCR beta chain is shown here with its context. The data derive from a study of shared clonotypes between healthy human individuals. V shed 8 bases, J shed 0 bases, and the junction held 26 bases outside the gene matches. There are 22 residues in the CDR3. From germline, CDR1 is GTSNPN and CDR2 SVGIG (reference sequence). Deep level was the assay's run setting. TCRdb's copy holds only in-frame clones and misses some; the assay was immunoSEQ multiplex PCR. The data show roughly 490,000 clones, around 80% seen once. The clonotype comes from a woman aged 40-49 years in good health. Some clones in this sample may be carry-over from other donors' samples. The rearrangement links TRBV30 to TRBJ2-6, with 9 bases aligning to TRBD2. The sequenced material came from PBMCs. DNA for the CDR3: TGTGCCCCCACCGTGGGCAGGGAAGAACGGACTAGCGTTGACTCTGGGGCCAACGTCCTGACTTTC. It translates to CAPTVGREERTSVDSGANVLTF.